This T cell receptor beta chain derives from a study of beta chain features in type 1 diabetes. This clone was seen a few times. Its antigen is unidentified. General observations from the study: Type 1 diabetes patients had TCRB CDR3s that were shorter (moderately but significantly so) in all four CD4+ subsets. Sequencing from cDNA could over-represent high-TCR-expressing cells. Fewer insertions but more deletions were seen at VDJ junctions in type 1 diabetes patients.

Sequenced material consisted of expressed TCRB transcripts (all of the isolated RNA was reverse transcribed). The assay was immunoSEQ multiplex PCR, and TCRdb's table has in-frame clones only and misses some. Of approximately 250,000 clones in the sample, around 24% are singletons; the top ten hold about 0.012%. This receptor was obtained from a woman between 25 and 40 years old with type 1 diabetes. The sequencing input was naive CD4+ T cells from blood.

CDR3 in DNA: TGTGCCAGCAAGGAGCGGGAGCGTGGTGAGCAGTTCTTC. Protein sequence: CASKERERGEQFF. The chain carries TRBV2 and TRBJ2-1; 8 bases are a match to TRBD2. This CDR3 is 13 amino acids long. The germline CDR1 and CDR2 sequences are SNHLY and FYNNEI. Trimming cost V 7 bases and J 9 bases; bases outside gene matches: 8.